The present T cell receptor (beta chain) was sequenced within a study of blood T cells in healthy people across ages. Whole-study findings and limits: Researchers said unsorted PBMCs prevented a conclusive naive versus antigen-experienced comparison. Per million T cells, TCR beta diversity dropped roughly linearly as age increased.

In its sample, this clonotype was seen a few times. Its antigen is not known. Trimming cost V 5 bases and J 4 bases, with 12 bases left between them. The CDR3 sequence is 14 residues long. CDR1 and CDR2 (germline): MNHEY, SVGAGI. A second roughly 6 to 11 cycle PCR used barcoded and J-beta primers. Per-sample output comprised a minimum of 2.5 million paired-end reads containing CDR3. Using its own MiXCR run on the 5' RACE reads, TCRdb lists one record per CDR3 protein. The table lists 650,000 to 700,000 distinct CDR3 sequences, about 34% of them singletons. The TCR comes from a woman of 80 years or more in good health. This chain uses TRBV6-5 with TRBJ1-5, with a tentative D call TRBD1 (5 bases). Sequences were obtained from blood. CDR3 sequence reads: CASSPGLQNQPQHF. The CDR3 DNA reads as TGTGCCAGCAGTCCGGGACTTCAAAATCAGCCCCAGCATTTT.